The present T cell receptor beta chain was sequenced within a study of blood T cell repertoires in COVID-19. About the study: COVID-19 samples, acute and convalescent, were from the United States, Italy and Spain. Sample material is recorded as cDNA or gDNA derived from T cells, B-cell-depleted T cells, or PBMCs.

Authors' analysis steps: Estimates of nucleated cell counts were drawn from the amplification of reference gene primers. Generated by immunoSEQ multiplex PCR, the TCRdb table keeps only in-frame clones and is missing some. That table furnishes V, J and clone size, whereas the DNA furnished D and trimming. The sample has 250,000 to 350,000 clones; approximately 90% are singletons. This CDR3 contains 14 residues. The V end lost 5 bases, the J end lost 1 base, and 11 bases lay between the germline ends. CDR1 SGHAT and CDR2 FQDESV come from the germline V gene (reference sequence). The clonotype was recovered from a man aged 30-40 years with acute or convalescent COVID-19. Input material: peripheral blood. This sequence joins TRBV11-1 and TRBJ1-1; D is perhaps TRBD1 (5 bases). The DNA of the CDR3 is TGTGCCAGCAGCGGCCAGACAGCGAACACTGAAGCTTTCTTT. It encodes CASSGQTANTEAFF.